The source of this T cell receptor beta chain is a study of OX40 agonist ivuxolimab in advanced cancers. About the study as a whole: The costimulatory receptor OX40 (CD134) was targeted by ivuxolimab, a fully human IgG2 agonistic monoclonal antibody. Intravenous ivuxolimab was administered to patients every 2 weeks at six dose levels: 0.01, 0.1, 0.3, 1.5, 3 and 10 mg/kg. Of the approximately 53 patients in dose escalation, 19 had hepatocellular carcinoma, around 15 had melanoma, 9 had renal cell carcinoma and 9 had head and neck cancer. In the dose-escalation cohort, around four fifths of patients were male, and the mean age was roughly 60 years, with a range of about 23 to 80. Prior anti-PD-1, anti-PD-L1 or anti-CTLA-4 therapy was permitted, and checkpoint inhibitors had been received by about 36% of dose-escalation patients. Partial responses were achieved by three dose-escalation patients, of whom one had hepatocellular carcinoma and two had cutaneous melanoma. Peripheral TCRbeta sequencing aimed to test whether ivuxolimab altered TCR sequence diversity and caused clonal T-cell expansion. The paper describes the monotherapy dose-escalation part (N of about 47 patients) of the phase I trial of ivuxolimab.

As encoded in the germline V gene, CDR1 is MNHEY while CDR2 is SVGAGI. The germline V and J ends show losses of 4 bases and 4 bases respectively, and no gene match explains 6 bases of the junction. Measured from the cysteine to the phenylalanine, the CDR3 is 14 residues long. Left in the record is the CDR3 DNA by itself, 42 bases read in frame from the first base. The research as a whole found: Low levels of normalized T-cell clonal expansion were also seen in some nonresponding patients. Antigen specificity was not determined for the clonally expanded peripheral T cells. At doses of 0.1 to 3.0 mg/kg, clonal expansion of both CD4+ and CD8+ T cells in blood was seen between baseline and week 6. After ivuxolimab, CD8+ T cells had more expanded clones than CD4+ T cells on average. In partial responders in the 0.1-3.0 mg/kg groups, normalized peripheral clonal expansion was found to be among the lowest, especially among CD8+ T cells.

The trial excluded patients who had a history of autoimmune disease or were on systemic immunosuppression. In every dose cohort, peripheral blood was drawn for TCR sequencing at baseline, cycle 4 day 1, and cycle 7 day 1. The samples were taken from a phase I, first-in-human, multicenter, open-label dose-escalation trial of ivuxolimab. The trial enrolled adults with locally advanced or metastatic head and neck squamous cell, hepatocellular, melanoma or renal cell carcinoma. Before TCR sequencing, CD4+ T cells and CD8+ T cells from peripheral blood were sorted into separate populations. For sequencing of the TCRbeta CDR3 region, genomic DNA was extracted from the sorted cells. TCRbeta CDR3 regions were sequenced using the immunoSEQ Assay. This is the immuneACCESS table as TCRdb keeps it, with only in-frame sequences that have V and J called. A part of the clones is gone; compared with another copy, unresolved V genes explain less than half, and the rest is unexplained. The sample table contains 70,000 to 80,000 clones; only one count was recorded for around nine tenths of them. In total, the top ten clones hold around 0.4% of the sample.

To note about this clone: Its target antigen remains unknown. Per-nucleotide qualities are absent, and no much larger clonotype sits a single base away.

The chain is made from TRBV6-5 and TRBJ2-7; 8 of the junction bases match TRBD1. The receptor's source is an adult with an advanced solid tumor such as melanoma, head and neck, liver or kidney cancer. The specimen was CD4+ or CD8+ T cells sorted from blood, collected in a trial of the OX40 agonist ivuxolimab. The CDR3 in this case is CASSSGGTSYEQYF. The nucleotide sequence reads as follows: TGTGCCAGCAGTTCAGGGGGCACATCGTACGAGCAGTACTTC.